This passage covers 9 T cell receptor beta chains from one sample sequenced in a study of CD8 T cells in Susac syndrome. A quantity of 0.5 to 1 ug RNA underwent reverse transcription using random hexamers. One entry per CDR3 protein results from TCRdb running MiXCR on the immunoSEQ multiplex PCR reads. In the table there are roughly 110,000 distinct CDR3 sequences, 80% to 95% of which are singletons. Sequenced input: CD4+ T cells from PBMCs. The receptor set was obtained from a human donor in good health.

This clonotype appeared once. The rearrangement joins TRBV20-1 to TRBJ2-2; unclear D gene. This CDR3 contains 12 residues. V was pared by 2 bases and J by 4 bases, with 5 bases between. The germline V gene has CDR1 DFQATT and CDR2 SNEGSKA (reference sequence). The CDR3 protein is CSARLSTGELFF. The CDR3 nucleotides read TGCAGTGCTAGACTCTCCACCGGGGAGCTGTTTTTT.

V gene TRBV20-1 combines with J gene TRBJ1-2; D is unresolved. The V gene's germline CDR1 is DFQATT and CDR2 SNEGSKA (reference sequence). The CDR3 consists of 14 residues. Trimming cost V 0 bases and J 3 bases, with 11 bases left between them. The DNA of the CDR3 is TGCAGTGCTAGAGAATGGGAGGGAGACTATGGCTACACCTTC. Residues: CSAREWEGDYGYTF.

This chain links TRBV7-2 with TRBJ1-4; D uncertain. V gave up 5 bases and J gave up 0 bases, with 4 bases separating them. The CDR3 consists of 13 residues. The germline V gene encodes CDR1 SGHTA and CDR2 FQGNSA. The chain's CDR3 is CASSLTTNEKLFF. The CDR3 DNA is TGTGCCAGCAGCCTAACAACTAATGAAAAACTGTTTTTT.

The chain joins TRBV4-3 to TRBJ2-2; TRBD1 agrees at 11 bases. Germline-derived CDR1 and CDR2 are LGHNA and YSLEER. V was clipped by 2 bases and J by 6 bases; unmatched bases: 8. The CDR3 consists of 17 residues. The CDR3 region has the DNA TGCGCCAGCAGCCAAAACATTGGGACAGGGGGTCCCGGGGAGCTGTTTTTT. Translating it yields CASSQNIGTGGPGELFF.

This clonotype was counted once. J is TRBJ1-2 and V is TRBV3-1; 8 bases fit TRBD1. This CDR3 comprises 15 residues. V lost 6 bases, J lost 0 bases, and 6 bases stayed unmatched. The V gene's germline CDR1 is LGHDT and CDR2 YNNKEL (reference sequence). The CDR3 DNA reads TGTGCCAGCAGTCCTACAGGGGGATCTAACTATGGCTACACCTTC. This translates into CASSPTGGSNYGYTF. The variable domain in full, completed from reference TRBV3-1 and TRBJ1-2, reads DTAVSQTPKYLVTQMGNDKSIKCEQNLGHDTMYWYKQDSKKFLKIMFSYNNKELIINETVPNRFSPKSPDKAHLNLHINSLELGDSAVYFCASSPTGGSNYGYTFGSGTRLTVV.

The J gene is TRBJ1-5, the V gene TRBV2, with TRBD1 matching over 8 bases. V lost 5 bases to trimming and J lost 5 bases; unmatched junction nucleotides: 5. The CDR3 extends over 14 amino acids. In germline, CDR1 is SNHLY, CDR2 FYNNEI. The CDR3 coding sequence is TGTGCCAGCAGTACAGGGACAGGTGATCAGCCCCAGCATTTT. Translated: CASSTGTGDQPQHF.

CDR3 sequence reads: CASTVDGLSGNTIYF. Written as DNA, the CDR3 is TGTGCCAGCACCGTCGACGGCCTCTCTGGAAACACCATATATTTT. The chain is built from TRBV6-2 or TRBV6-3 and TRBJ1-3; unclear D gene. The CDR3 loop spans 15 amino acids. Trimming took off 7 bases at V and 0 bases at J, with 13 bases between the two ends. The germline CDR1 and CDR2 sequences are MNHEY and SVGEGT.

The CDR3 here is CASSFGAGLNTEAFF. In DNA, the CDR3 is TGTGCCAGCAGCTTCGGGGCAGGGTTGAACACTGAAGCTTTCTTT. The rearrangement links TRBV7-9 to TRBJ1-1, with a weak D call TRBD1 (5 bases). The germline gives CDR1 SEHNR, CDR2 FQNEAQ (reference sequence). This CDR3 is 15 amino acids long. Trimming cost V 3 bases and J 0 bases, with 11 bases left between them. The full variable domain, in which reference TRBV7-9 and TRBJ1-1 provide the parts outside the CDR3, is DTGVSQNPRHKITKRGQNVTFRCDPISEHNRLYWYRQTLGQGPEFLTYFQNEAQLEKSRLLSDRFSAERPKGSFSTLEIQRTEQGDSAMYLCASSFGAGLNTEAFFGQGTRLTVV.

This chain uses TRBV7-2 with TRBJ2-4, with D perhaps matching TRBD1 or TRBD2 (5 bases each). Trimming took 6 bases from V and 0 from J, leaving 12 bases between them. Germline CDR1 SGHTA, CDR2 FQGNSA. The CDR3 loop spans 15 amino acids. Here the CDR3 reads CASRSRDLAKNIQYF. CDR3 DNA sequence: TGTGCCAGCAGGAGCAGGGACCTAGCCAAAAACATTCAGTACTTC. The full variable domain, rest sourced from reference TRBV7-2 and TRBJ2-4, is GAGVSQSPSNKVTEKGKDVELRCDPISGHTALYWYRQSLGQGLEFLIYFQGNSAPDKSGLPSDRFSAERTGGSVSTLTIQRTQQEDSAVYLCASRSRDLAKNIQYFGAGTRLSVL.